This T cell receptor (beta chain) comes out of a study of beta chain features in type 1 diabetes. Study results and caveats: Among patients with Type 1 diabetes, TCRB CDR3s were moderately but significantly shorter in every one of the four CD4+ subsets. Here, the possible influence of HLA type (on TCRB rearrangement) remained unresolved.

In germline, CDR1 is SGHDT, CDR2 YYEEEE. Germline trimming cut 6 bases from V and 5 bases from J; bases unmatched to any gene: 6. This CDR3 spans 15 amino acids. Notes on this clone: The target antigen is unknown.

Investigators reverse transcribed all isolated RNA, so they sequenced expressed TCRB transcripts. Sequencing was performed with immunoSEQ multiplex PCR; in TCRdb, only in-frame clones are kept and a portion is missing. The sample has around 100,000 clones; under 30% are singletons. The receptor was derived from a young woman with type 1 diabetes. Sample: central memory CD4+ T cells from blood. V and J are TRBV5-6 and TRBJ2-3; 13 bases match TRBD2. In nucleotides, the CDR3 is TGTGCCAGCACCGGACTAGCGGGAGAAGGAGATACGCAGTATTTT. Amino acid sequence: CASTGLAGEGDTQYF.